This TCR beta chain was observed in a study of shared clonotypes between healthy human individuals. As for the study in general: Donors consisted of a couple of women and a few men between 18 and 49.

Profiled with immunoSEQ multiplex PCR; TCRdb holds only in-frame clones, not every one. Of over a million clones in the sample, roughly 97% are singletons; the top ten hold roughly 1.1%. Whole-study results and caveats: Large sequencing depth failed to make sorted-subset sequencing complete, rarefaction showed. Sequencing depth was expected to influence donor clonotype sharing.

Naive CD45RA+ and memory CD45RA-negative subsets were split from CD4+ cells. In the case of this clone: Antigen specificity is unknown. Other DNA sequences of this sample code for an identical CDR3.

Sequencing was performed on naive CD4+ T cells sorted from blood. The subset is: CD45RA+ positively selected. The clonotype was recovered from a man aged 25 to 40 in good health.

The CDR3 protein is CASSIGTGYYEQYF. As DNA, the CDR3 is TGTGCCAGTAGTATTGGGACAGGCTACTACGAGCAGTACTTC. The chain uses TRBV19 and TRBJ2-7, with 8 bases that match TRBD1. Germline V CDR1 and CDR2: LNHDA, SQIVND (reference sequence). The CDR3 is 14 residues long. The V gene end was trimmed by 3 bases and the J gene end by 3 bases; junction bases not matched to a gene: 4.